This entry concerns a single T cell receptor beta chain. Its antigen is as yet unknown. Data came from immunoSEQ multiplex PCR; TCRdb stores just in-frame clones and leaves some out. The data show about 40,000 clones, 55% to 80% seen once. Upon completion of about ten days in culture, CD4+ T cells were isolated. Vaccination of participants consisted of two doses of either the BNT162b2 or mRNA-1273 vaccine. This sample was included in a study of vaccination effects on CD4 cells after COVID-19. Across the whole study: With the ViraFEST assay, the study expanded antigen-specific CD4+ T cells using viral peptide pools, then sequenced them. Findings and caveats of the study: Marked clonal contraction was seen in infection- and vaccine-induced clones late after vaccination.

The germline gives CDR1 SGHRS, CDR2 YFSETQ. The V gene end was trimmed by 3 bases and the J gene end by 5 bases; junction bases not matched to a gene: 0. The CDR3 loop spans 13 amino acids. The clonotype originates from a human donor who received a COVID-19 vaccine. Specimen: CD4+ T cells from PBMCs cultured without peptide, collected after COVID-19 vaccination. The chain joins TRBV5-1 to TRBJ1-5; 9 nucleotides match TRBD1. The CDR3 protein is CASSWTGDQPQHF. The CDR3 DNA sequence: TGCGCCAGCAGCTGGACAGGGGATCAGCCCCAGCATTTT.